This T cell receptor beta chain was documented in a study of blood T cell repertoires in COVID-19. Germline V gives CDR1 ENHRY, CDR2 SYGVKD. The CDR3 extends over 13 amino acids. The V segment lost 8 bases and the J segment 6 bases; nucleotides outside the gene matches: 7. Original processing notes: For nucleated cells, counts were estimated from reference gene primer amplification. Clones were sequenced by immunoSEQ multiplex PCR, and TCRdb holds only the in-frame ones, with some missing. V, J and clone size are those of that table, while D and trimming were read from the DNA. The sample carries 140,000 to 150,000 clones, roughly 91% recorded once.

Sequenced input: peripheral blood. This receptor was obtained from a man aged 55 to 69 with active or convalescent COVID-19. V usage is TRBV10-3 and J usage is TRBJ2-1, with 7 bases matching TRBD1. The CDR3 sequence: CAISRGQGNEQFF. The CDR3 DNA follows: TGTGCCATCTCAAGGGGGCAAGGCAATGAGCAGTTCTTC.